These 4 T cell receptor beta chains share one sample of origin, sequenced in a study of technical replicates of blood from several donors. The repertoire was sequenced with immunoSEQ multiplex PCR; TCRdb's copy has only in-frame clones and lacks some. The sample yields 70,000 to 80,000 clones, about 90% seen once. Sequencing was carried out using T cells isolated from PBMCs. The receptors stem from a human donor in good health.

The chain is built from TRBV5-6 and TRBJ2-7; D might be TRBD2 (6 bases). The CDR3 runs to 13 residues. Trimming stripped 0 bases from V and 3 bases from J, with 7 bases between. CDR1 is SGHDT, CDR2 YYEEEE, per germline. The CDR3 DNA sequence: TGTGCCAGCAGCTTGGCGGACTACTACGAGCAGTACTTC. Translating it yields CASSLADYYEQYF.

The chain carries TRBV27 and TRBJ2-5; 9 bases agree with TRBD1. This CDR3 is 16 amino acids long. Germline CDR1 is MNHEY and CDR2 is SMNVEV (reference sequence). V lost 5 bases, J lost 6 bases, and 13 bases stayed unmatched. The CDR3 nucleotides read TGTGCCAGCAGTAAAGGGACAGGGAAGGGGCAGAAGACCCAGTACTTC. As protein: CASSKGTGKGQKTQYF.

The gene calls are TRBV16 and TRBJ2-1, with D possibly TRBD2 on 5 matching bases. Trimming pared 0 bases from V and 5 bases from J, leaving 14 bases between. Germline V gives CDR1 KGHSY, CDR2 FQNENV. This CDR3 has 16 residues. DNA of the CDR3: TGTGCCAGCAGCCAATCGTTCGCTAGCACAGACAATGAGCAGTTCTTC. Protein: CASSQSFASTDNEQFF.

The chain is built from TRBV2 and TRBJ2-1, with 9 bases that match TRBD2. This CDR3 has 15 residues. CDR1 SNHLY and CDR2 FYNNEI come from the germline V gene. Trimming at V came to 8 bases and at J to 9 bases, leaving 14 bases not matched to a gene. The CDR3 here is CASESFAAGGGEQFF. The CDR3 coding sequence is TGTGCCAGCGAATCTTTTGCGGCGGGAGGGGGTGAGCAGTTCTTC. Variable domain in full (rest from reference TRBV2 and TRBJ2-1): EPEVTQTPSHQVTQMGQEVILRCVPISNHLYFYWYRQILGQKVEFLVSFYNNEISEKSEIFDDQFSVERPDGSNFTLKIRSTKLEDSAMYFCASESFAAGGGEQFFGPGTRLTVL.